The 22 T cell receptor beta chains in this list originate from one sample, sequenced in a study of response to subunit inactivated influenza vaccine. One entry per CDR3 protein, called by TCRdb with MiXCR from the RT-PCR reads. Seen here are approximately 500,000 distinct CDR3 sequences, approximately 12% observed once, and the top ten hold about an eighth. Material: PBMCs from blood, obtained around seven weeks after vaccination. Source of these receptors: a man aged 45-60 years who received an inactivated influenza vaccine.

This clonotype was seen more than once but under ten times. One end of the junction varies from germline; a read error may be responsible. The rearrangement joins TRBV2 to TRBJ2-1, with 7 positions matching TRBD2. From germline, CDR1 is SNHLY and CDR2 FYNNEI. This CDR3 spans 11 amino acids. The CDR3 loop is CGEREYNEQFF. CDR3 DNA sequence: TGCGGGGAGCGGGAATACAATGAGCAGTTCTTC.

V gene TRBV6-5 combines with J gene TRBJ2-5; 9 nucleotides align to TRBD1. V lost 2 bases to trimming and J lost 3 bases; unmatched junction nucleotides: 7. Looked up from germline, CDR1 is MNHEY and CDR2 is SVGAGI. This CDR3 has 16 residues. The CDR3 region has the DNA TGTGCCAGCAGTTACCTTAGGACAGGGGAAGAAGAGACCCAGTACTTC. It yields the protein CASSYLRTGEEETQYF.

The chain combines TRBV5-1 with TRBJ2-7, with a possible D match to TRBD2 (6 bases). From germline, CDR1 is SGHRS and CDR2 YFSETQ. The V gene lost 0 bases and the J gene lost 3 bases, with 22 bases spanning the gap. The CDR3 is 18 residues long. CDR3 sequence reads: CASSLAEVVSGEIYEQYF. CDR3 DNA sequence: TGCGCCAGCAGCTTGGCGGAGGTCGTATCGGGGGAAATCTACGAGCAGTACTTC. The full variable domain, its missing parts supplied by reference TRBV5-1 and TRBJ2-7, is KAGVTQTPRYLIKTRGQQVTLSCSPISGHRSVSWYQQTPGQGLQFLFEYFSETQRNKGNFPGRFSGRQFSNSRSEMNVSTLELGDSALYLCASSLAEVVSGEIYEQYFGPGTRLTVT.

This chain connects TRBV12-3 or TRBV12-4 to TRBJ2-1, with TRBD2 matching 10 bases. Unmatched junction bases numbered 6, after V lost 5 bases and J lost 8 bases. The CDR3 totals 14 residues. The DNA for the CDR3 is TGTGCCAGCAGTGGAGGACTAGCGGCCGATGAGCAGTTCTTC. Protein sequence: CASSGGLAADEQFF.

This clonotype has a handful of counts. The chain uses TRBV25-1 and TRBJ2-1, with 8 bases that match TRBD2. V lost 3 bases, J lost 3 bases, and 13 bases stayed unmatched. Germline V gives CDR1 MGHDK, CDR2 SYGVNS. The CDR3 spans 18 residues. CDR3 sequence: CASSDNKFGTSGYNEQFF. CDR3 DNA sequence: TGTGCCAGCAGTGATAATAAATTTGGAACTAGCGGCTACAATGAGCAGTTCTTC.

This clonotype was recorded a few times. CDR3 coding DNA: TGTGCCAGCAGCTTAGGGTTACTCGTCGAGAACACCGGGGAGCTGTTTTTT. Translating gives CASSLGLLVENTGELFF. The chain uses TRBV7-9 and TRBJ2-2; D is undetermined. The CDR3 has 17 residues. The V end was cut by 1 base, the J end by 1 base, with 13 bases between. In germline, CDR1 is SEHNR, CDR2 FQNEAQ (reference sequence).

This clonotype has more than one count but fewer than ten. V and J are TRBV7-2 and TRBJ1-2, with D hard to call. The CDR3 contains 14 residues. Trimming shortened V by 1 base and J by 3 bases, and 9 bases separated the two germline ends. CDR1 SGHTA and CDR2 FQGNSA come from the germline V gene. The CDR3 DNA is TGTGCCAGCAGCTTAGGGAGGGTGTACTATGGCTACACCTTC. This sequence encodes CASSLGRVYYGYTF. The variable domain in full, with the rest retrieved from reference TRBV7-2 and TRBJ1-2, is GAGVSQSPSNKVTEKGKDVELRCDPISGHTALYWYRQSLGQGLEFLIYFQGNSAPDKSGLPSDRFSAERTGGSVSTLTIQRTQQEDSAVYLCASSLGRVYYGYTFGSGTRLTVV.

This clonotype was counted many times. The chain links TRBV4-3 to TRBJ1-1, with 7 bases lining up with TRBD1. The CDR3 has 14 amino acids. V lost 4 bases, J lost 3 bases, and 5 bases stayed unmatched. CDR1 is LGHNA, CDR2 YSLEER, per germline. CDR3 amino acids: CASSLQGRDTEAFF. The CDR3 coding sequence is TGCGCCAGCAGCCTACAGGGGCGGGACACTGAAGCTTTCTTT.

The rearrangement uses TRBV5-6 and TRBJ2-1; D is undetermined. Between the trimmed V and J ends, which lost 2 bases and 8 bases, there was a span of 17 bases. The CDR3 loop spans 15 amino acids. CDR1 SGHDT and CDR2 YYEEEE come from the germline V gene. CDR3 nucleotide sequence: TGTGCCAGCAGCTTCGGAGTAAATGCCATAGATGAGCAGTTCTTC. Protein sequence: CASSFGVNAIDEQFF.

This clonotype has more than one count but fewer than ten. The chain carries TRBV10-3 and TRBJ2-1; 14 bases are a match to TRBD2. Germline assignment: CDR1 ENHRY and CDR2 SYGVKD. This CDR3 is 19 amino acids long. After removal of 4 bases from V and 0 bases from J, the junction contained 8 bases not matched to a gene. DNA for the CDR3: TGTGCCATCAGTGTTTCCGGGACTAGCGGGGGCAGCTCCTACAATGAGCAGTTCTTC. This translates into CAISVSGTSGGSSYNEQFF.

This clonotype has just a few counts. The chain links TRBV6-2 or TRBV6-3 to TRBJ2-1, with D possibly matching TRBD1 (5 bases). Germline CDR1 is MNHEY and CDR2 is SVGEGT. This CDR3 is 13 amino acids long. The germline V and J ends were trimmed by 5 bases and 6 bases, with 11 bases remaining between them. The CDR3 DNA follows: TGTGCCAGCAGTCACCTAAGGGGCAATGAGCAGTTCTTC. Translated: CASSHLRGNEQFF.

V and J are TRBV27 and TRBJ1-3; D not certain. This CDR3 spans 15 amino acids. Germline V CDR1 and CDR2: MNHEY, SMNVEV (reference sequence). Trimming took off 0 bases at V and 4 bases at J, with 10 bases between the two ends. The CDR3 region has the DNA TGTGCCAGCAGTTTATCCCCGGACCCGGGAAACACCATATATTTT. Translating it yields CASSLSPDPGNTIYF.

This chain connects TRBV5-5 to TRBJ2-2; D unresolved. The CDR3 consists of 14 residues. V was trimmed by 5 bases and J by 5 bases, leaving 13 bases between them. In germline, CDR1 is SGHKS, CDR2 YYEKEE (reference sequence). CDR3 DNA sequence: TGTGCCAGCAGAACCTTAGGCTCTACCGGGGAGCTGTTTTTT. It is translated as CASRTLGSTGELFF.

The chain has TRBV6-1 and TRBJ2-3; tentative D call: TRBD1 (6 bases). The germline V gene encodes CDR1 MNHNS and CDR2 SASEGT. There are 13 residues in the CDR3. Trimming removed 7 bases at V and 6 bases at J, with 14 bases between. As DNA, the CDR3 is TGTGCCAGCACCACCCGAGGGGGTGATACGCAGTATTTT. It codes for CASTTRGGDTQYF.

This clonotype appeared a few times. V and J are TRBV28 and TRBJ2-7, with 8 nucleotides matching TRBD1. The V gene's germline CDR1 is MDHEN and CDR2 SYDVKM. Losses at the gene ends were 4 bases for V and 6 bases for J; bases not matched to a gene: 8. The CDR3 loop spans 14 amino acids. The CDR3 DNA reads TGTGCCAGCAGTTATGGACAGGGTCGGTTCGAGCAGTACTTC. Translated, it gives CASSYGQGRFEQYF.

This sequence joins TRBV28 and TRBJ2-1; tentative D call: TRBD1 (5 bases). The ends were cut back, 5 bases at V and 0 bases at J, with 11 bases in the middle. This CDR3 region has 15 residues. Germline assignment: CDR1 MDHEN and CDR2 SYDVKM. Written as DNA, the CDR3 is TGTGCCAGCAGTAAAACAGGCAGCTCCTACAATGAGCAGTTCTTC. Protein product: CASSKTGSSYNEQFF.

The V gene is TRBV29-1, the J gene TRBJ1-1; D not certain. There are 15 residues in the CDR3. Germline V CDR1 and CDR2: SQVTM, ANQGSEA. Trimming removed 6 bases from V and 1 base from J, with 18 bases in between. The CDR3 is CSVVNGDISNTEAFF. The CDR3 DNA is TGCAGCGTCGTCAACGGCGACATTTCGAACACTGAAGCTTTCTTT.

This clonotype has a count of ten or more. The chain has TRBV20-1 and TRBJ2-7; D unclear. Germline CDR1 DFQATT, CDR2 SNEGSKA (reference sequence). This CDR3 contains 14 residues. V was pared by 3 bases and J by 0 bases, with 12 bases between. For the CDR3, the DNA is TGCAGTGCTAGTCGTCAGTCCTACTCCTACGAGCAGTACTTC. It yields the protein CSASRQSYSYEQYF.

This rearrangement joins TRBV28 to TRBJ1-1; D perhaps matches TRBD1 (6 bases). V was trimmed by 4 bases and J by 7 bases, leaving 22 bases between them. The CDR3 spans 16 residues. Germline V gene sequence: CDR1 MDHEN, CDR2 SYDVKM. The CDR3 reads CASSSPDGTPRREAFF. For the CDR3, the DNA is TGTGCCAGCAGTTCACCTGACGGGACACCGAGACGTGAAGCTTTCTTT.

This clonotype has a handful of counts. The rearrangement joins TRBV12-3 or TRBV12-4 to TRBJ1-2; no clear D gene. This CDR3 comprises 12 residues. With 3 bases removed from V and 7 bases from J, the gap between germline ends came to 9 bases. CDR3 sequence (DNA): TGTGCCAGCAGTTTCGGAAGGAGTGGCTACACCTTC. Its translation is CASSFGRSGYTF.

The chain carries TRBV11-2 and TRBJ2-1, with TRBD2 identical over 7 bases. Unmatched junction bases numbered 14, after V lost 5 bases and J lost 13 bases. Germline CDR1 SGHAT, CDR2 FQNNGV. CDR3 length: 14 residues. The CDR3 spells CASSPRAGVSSQFF. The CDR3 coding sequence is TGTGCCAGCAGCCCTCGTGCGGGGGTTTCTTCTCAGTTCTTC.

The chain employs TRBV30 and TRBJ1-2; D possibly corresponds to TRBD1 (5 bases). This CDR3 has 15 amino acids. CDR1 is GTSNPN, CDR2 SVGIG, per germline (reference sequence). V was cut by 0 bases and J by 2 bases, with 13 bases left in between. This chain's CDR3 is CAWSVPGTANYGYTF. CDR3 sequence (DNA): TGTGCCTGGAGTGTACCCGGGACGGCGAACTATGGCTACACCTTC.